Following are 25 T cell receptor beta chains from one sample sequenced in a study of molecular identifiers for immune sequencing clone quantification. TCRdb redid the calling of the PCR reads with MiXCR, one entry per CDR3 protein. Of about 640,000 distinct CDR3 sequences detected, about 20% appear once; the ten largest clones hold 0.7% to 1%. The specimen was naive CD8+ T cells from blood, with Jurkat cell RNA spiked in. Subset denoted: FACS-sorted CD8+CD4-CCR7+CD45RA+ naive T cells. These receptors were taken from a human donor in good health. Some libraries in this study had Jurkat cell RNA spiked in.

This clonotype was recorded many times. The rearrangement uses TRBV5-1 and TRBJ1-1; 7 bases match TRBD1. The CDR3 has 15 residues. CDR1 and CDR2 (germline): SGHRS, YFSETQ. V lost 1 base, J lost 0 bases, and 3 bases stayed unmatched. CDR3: CASSLKGTVNTEAFF. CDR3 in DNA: TGCGCCAGCAGCTTGAAAGGGACAGTGAACACTGAAGCTTTCTTT.

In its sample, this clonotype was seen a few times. The CDR3 coding sequence is TGTGCCAGCAGCTTTGAGAAATCCCAAGAGACCCAGTACTTC. Translated, it gives CASSFEKSQETQYF. The chain couples TRBV7-9 to TRBJ2-5; no definite D call. Per the germline V gene, CDR1 is SEHNR and CDR2 is FQNEAQ (reference sequence). This CDR3 is built from 14 residues. V lost 3 bases and J lost 1, with 9 bases in between.

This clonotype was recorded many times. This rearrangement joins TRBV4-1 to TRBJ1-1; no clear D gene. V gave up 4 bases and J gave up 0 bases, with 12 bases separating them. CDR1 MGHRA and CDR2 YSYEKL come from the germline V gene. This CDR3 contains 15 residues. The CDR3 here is CASSPIPVMNTEAFF. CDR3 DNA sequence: TGCGCCAGCAGCCCCATTCCGGTTATGAACACTGAAGCTTTCTTT.

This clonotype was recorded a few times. CDR3 in amino acids: CASSHEQGARDYGYTF. The CDR3, as DNA: TGTGCCAGCAGCCACGAACAGGGGGCGCGTGACTATGGCTACACCTTC. V is TRBV7-9 and J is TRBJ1-2; 9 nucleotides line up with TRBD1. CDR1 and CDR2 from the germline V gene are SEHNR and FQNEAQ (reference sequence). The CDR3 consists of 16 residues. V was clipped by 5 bases and J by 3 bases; unmatched bases: 10.

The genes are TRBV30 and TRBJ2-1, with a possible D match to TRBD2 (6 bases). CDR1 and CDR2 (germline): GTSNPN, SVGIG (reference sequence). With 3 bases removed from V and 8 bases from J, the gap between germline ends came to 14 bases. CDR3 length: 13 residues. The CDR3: CAWSHTGGYEQFF. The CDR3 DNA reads TGTGCCTGGAGCCATACCGGGGGATATGAGCAGTTCTTC.

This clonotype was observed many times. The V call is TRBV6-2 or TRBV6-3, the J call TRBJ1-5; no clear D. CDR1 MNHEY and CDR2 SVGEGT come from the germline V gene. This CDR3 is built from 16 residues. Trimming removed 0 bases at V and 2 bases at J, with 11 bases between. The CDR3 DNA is TGTGCCAGCAGTTACTCGTTGCGGGATGGCAATCAGCCCCAGCATTTT. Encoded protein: CASSYSLRDGNQPQHF.

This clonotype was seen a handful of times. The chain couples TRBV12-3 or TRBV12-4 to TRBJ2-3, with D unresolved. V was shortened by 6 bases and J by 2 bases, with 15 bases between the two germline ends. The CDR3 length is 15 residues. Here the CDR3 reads CASSPRRYLTDTQYF. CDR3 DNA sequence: TGTGCCAGCAGCCCAAGGCGGTATCTCACAGATACGCAGTATTTT.

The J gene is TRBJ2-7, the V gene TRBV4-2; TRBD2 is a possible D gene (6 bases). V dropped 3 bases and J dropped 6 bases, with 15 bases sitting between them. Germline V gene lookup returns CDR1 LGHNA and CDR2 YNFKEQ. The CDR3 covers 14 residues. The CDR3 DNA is TGTGCCAGCAGCCAGGGGGACTCCCTTGGCGAGCAGTACTTC. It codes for CASSQGDSLGEQYF.

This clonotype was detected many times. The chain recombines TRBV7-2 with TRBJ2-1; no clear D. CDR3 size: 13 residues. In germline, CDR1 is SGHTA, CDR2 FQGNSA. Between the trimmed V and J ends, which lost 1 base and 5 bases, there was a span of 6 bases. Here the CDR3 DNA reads TGTGCCAGCAGCTTAGACAGCCACAATGAGCAGTTCTTC. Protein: CASSLDSHNEQFF.

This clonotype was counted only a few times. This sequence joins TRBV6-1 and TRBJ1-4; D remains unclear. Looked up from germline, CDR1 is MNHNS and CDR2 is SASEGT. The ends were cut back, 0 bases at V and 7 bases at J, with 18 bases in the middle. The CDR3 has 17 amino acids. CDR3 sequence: CASSEAVVTERGEKLFF. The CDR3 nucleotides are TGTGCCAGCAGTGAAGCGGTTGTGACGGAGCGGGGTGAAAAACTGTTTTTT.

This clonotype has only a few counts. The CDR3 reads CATSQRGSQETQYF. The CDR3, as DNA: TGTGCCACCAGCCAGCGGGGAAGTCAAGAGACCCAGTACTTC. This chain links TRBV15 with TRBJ2-5, with TRBD2 matching over 7 bases. The CDR3 contains 14 residues. Germline V gives CDR1 LNHNV, CDR2 YYDKDF (reference sequence). V gave up 5 bases and J gave up 2 bases; unmatched junction bases: 5.

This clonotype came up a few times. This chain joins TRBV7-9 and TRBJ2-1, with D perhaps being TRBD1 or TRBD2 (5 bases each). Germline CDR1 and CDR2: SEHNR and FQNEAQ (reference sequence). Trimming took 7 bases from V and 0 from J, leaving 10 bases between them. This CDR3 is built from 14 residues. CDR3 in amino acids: CASKGSSSYNEQFF. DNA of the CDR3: TGTGCCAGCAAGGGGAGTAGCTCCTACAATGAGCAGTTCTTC. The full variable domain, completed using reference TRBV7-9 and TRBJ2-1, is DTGVSQNPRHKITKRGQNVTFRCDPISEHNRLYWYRQTLGQGPEFLTYFQNEAQLEKSRLLSDRFSAERPKGSFSTLEIQRTEQGDSAMYLCASKGSSSYNEQFFGPGTRLTVL.

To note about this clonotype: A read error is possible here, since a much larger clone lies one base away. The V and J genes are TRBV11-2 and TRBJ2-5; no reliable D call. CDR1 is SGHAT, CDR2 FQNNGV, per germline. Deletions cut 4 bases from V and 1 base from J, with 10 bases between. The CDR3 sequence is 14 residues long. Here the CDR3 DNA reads TGTGCCAGCAGCTCGTGGACCTCCCAAGAGACCCAGTACTTC. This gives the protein CASSSWTSQETQYF.

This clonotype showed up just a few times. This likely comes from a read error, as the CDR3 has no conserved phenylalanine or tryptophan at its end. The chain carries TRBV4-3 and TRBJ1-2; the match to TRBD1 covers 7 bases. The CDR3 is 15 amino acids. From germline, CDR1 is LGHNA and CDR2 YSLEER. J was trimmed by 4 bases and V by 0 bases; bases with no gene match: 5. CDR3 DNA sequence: TGCGCCAGCAGCCAAGAGGTCGGGACAGTCTATGGCTACACCCTC. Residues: CASSQEVGTVYGYTL.

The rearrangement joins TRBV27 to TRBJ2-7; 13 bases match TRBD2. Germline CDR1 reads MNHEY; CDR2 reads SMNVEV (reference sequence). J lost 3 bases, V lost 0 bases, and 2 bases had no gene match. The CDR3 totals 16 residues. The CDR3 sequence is CASSLSTSGGNYEQYF. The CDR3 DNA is TGTGCCAGCAGTTTATCGACTAGCGGGGGGAACTACGAGCAGTACTTC.

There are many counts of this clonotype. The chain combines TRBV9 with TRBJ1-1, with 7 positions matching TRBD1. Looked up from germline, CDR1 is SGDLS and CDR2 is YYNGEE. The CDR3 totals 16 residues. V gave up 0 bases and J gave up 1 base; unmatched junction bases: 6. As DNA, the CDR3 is TGTGCCAGCAGCGTAGGCCTGGACAGGAAGAACACTGAAGCTTTCTTT. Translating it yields CASSVGLDRKNTEAFF.

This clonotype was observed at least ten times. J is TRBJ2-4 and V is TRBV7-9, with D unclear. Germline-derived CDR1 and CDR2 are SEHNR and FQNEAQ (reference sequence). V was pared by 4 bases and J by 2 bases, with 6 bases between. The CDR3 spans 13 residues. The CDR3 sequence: CASSSFTKNIQYF. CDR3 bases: TGTGCCAGCAGCTCCTTTACCAAAAACATTCAGTACTTC.

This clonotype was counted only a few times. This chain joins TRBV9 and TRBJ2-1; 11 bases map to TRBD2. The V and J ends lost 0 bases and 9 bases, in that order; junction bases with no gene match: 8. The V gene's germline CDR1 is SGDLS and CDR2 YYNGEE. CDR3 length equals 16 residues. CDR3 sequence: CASSVEGTSGSIEQFF. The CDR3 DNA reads TGTGCCAGCAGCGTAGAGGGGACTAGCGGATCGATTGAGCAGTTCTTC.

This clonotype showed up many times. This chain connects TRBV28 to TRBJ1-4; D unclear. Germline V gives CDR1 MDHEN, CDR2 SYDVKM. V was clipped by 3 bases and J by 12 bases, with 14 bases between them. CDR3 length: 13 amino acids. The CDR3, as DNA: TGTGCCAGCAGTTTGTCCGGGTCCATAGAACTGTTTTTT. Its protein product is CASSLSGSIELFF.

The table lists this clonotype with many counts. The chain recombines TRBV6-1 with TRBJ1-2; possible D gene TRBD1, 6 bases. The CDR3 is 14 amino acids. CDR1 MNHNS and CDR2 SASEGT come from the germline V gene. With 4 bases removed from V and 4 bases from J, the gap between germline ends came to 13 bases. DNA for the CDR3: TGTGCCAGCAGTGGCTACAGGGAAGGCTATGGCTACACCTTC. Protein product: CASSGYREGYGYTF.

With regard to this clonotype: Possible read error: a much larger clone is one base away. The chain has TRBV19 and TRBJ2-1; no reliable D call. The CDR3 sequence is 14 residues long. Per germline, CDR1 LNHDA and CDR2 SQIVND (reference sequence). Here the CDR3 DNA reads TGTGCCAGTAGTATAGTTAGGACCACGAATGAGCAGCTCTTC. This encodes CASSIVRTTNEQLF.

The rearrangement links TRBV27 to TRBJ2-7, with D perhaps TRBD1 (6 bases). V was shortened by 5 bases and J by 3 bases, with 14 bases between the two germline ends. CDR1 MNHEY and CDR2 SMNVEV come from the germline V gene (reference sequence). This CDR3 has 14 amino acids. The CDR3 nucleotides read TGTGCCAGCAGTACCACAGGGTATGGCTACGAGCAGTACTTC. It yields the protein CASSTTGYGYEQYF.

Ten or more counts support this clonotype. CDR3 nucleotide sequence: TGTGCCAGCAGCGGTGGGACATCCCGCACCGGGGAGCTGTTTTTT. Translated, it gives CASSGGTSRTGELFF. The chain links TRBV7-9 to TRBJ2-2; D may be TRBD1 (6 bases). Per germline, CDR1 SEHNR and CDR2 FQNEAQ (reference sequence). The CDR3 length is 15 residues. V was clipped by 5 bases and J by 4 bases, with 14 bases between them. The full variable domain, with the rest looked up from reference TRBV7-9 and TRBJ2-2, is DTGVSQNPRHKITKRGQNVTFRCDPISEHNRLYWYRQTLGQGPEFLTYFQNEAQLEKSRLLSDRFSAERPKGSFSTLEIQRTEQGDSAMYLCASSGGTSRTGELFFGEGSRLTVL.

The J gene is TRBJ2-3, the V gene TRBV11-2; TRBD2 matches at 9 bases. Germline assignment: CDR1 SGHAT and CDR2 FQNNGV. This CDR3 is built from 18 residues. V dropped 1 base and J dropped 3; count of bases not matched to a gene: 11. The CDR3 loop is CASSLVPLRGGATDTQYF. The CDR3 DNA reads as TGTGCCAGCAGCTTAGTTCCCTTACGCGGGGGGGCAACAGATACGCAGTATTTT.

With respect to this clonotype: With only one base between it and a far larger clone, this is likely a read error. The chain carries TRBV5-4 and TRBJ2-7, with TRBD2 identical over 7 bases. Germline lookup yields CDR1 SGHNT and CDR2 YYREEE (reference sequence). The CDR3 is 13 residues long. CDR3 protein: CTSSFGGAYEQYF. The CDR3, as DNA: TGTACCAGCAGCTTTGGGGGGGCCTACGAGCAGTACTTC.